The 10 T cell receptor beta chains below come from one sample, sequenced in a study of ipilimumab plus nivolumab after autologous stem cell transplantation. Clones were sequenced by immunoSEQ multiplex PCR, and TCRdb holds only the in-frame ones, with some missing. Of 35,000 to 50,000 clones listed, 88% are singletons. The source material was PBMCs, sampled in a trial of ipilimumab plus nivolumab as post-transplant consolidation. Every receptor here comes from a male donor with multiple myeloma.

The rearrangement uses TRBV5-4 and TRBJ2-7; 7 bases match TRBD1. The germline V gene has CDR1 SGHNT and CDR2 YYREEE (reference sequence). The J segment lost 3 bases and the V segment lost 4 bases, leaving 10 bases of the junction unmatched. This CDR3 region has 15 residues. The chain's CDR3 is CASSTEVGQIYEQYF. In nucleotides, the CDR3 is TGTGCCAGCAGCACGGAGGTGGGACAGATCTACGAGCAGTACTTC.

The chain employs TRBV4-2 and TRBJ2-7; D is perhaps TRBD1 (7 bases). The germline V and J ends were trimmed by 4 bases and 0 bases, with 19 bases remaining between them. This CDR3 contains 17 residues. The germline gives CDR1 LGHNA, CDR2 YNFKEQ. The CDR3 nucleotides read TGTGCCAGCAGCCCGGGGGAAGGGGGCCCTCTCTCCTACGAGCAGTACTTC. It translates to CASSPGEGGPLSYEQYF.

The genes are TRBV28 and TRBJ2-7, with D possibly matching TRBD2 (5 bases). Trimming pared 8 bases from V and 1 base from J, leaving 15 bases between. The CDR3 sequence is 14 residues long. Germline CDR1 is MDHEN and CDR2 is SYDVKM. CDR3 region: CASLHGAVSYEQYF. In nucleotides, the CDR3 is TGTGCCAGCCTACACGGAGCGGTTTCCTACGAGCAGTACTTC.

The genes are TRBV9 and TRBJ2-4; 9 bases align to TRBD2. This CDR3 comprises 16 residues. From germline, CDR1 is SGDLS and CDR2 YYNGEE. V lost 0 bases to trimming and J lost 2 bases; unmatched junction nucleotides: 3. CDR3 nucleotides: TGTGCCAGCAGCGTAGGGCTAGCGGGGCCCAAAAACATTCAGTACTTC. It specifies CASSVGLAGPKNIQYF.

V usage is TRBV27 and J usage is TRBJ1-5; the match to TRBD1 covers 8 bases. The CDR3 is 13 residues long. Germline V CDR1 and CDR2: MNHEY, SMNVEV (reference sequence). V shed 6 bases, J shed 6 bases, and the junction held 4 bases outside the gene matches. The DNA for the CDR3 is TGTGCCAGCAGACCGACAGGGGTTCAGCCCCAGCATTTT. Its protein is CASRPTGVQPQHF.

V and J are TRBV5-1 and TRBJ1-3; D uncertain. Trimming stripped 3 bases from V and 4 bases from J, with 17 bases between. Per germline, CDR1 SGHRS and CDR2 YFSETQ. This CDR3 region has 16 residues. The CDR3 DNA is TGCGCCAGCAGCTGGTCCGGGCCTCCGGCAGGAAACACCATATATTTT. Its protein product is CASSWSGPPAGNTIYF.

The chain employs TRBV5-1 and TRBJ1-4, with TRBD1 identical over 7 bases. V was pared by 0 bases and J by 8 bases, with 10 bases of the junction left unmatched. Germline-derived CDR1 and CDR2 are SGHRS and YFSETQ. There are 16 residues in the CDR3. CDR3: CASSLGQGLVGEKLFF. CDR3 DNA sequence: TGCGCCAGCAGCTTGGGACAGGGTTTGGTTGGCGAAAAACTGTTTTTT.

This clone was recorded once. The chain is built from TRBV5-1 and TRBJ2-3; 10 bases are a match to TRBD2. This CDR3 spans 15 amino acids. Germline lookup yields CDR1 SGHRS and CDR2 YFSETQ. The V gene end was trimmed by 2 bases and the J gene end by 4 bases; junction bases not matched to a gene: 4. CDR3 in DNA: TGCGCCAGCAGCTTACTAGCGGGACGGTCAGATACGCAGTATTTT. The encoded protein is CASSLLAGRSDTQYF.

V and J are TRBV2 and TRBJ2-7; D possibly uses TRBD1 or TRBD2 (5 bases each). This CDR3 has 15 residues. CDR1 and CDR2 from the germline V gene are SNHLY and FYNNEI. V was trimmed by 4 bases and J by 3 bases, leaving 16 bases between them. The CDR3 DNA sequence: TGTGCCAGCAGTGGGGGGATTATCATGAGCTACGAGCAGTACTTC. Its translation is CASSGGIIMSYEQYF.

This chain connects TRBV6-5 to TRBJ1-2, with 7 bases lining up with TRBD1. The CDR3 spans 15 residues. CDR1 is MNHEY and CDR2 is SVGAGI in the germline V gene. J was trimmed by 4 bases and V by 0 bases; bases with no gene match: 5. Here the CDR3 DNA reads TGTGCCAGCAGTTACTCGAGGGCAGGGGGCTATGGCTACACCTTC. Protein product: CASSYSRAGGYGYTF.